These 30 T cell receptor beta chains share one sample of origin, sequenced in a study of human T cells and chemical hapten exposure. Time point: patch test 1, 2 weeks after DPC sensitization. Treatment here: therapeutic diphenylcyclopropenone sensitization with weekly scalp DPC. TCRdb reprocessed the RACE reads with MiXCR, giving one entry per CDR3 protein. Of a few hundred thousand distinct CDR3 sequences in the sample, around 5% were seen once. The sequences come from whole blood, collected in connection with sensitization to the hapten diphenylcyclopropenone (DPC). These receptors were collected from a woman in her fifties or sixties with alopecia areata. Some clones in this sample may be carry-over from other donors' samples.

A few counts support this clonotype. This sequence joins TRBV7-8 and TRBJ2-7, with 9 bases that match TRBD1. The CDR3 is 15 residues long. With 5 bases clipped from V and 4 bases from J, the junction kept 9 bases outside the gene matches. CDR1 is SGHVS, CDR2 FQNEAQ, per germline. The CDR3 here is CASSLRGTGRYEQYF. The CDR3, as DNA: TGTGCCAGCAGCCTCCGAGGGACAGGGCGGTACGAGCAGTACTTC. Full variable domain (outside the CDR3, taken from reference TRBV7-8 and TRBJ2-7): GAGVSQSPRYKVAKRGQDVALRCDPISGHVSLFWYQQALGQGPEFLTYFQNEAQLDKSGLPSDRFFAERPEGSVSTLKIQRTQQEDSAVYLCASSLRGTGRYEQYFGPGTRLTVT.

This clonotype occurred a few times. The chain carries TRBV27 and TRBJ2-4; D may be TRBD1 (5 bases). Germline V lookup: CDR1 MNHEY, CDR2 SMNVEV (reference sequence). CDR3 length: 16 residues. The V end was cut by 0 bases, the J end by 0 bases, with 9 bases between. CDR3 loop: CASSLSGPKAKNIQYF. CDR3 DNA: TGTGCCAGCAGTTTATCGGGGCCCAAAGCCAAAAACATTCAGTACTTC.

This clonotype came up many times. V is TRBV6-6 and J is TRBJ1-1, with D possibly TRBD1 on 6 matching bases. The germline gives CDR1 MNHNY, CDR2 SVGAGI (reference sequence). The CDR3 has 14 amino acids. The V gene lost 0 bases and the J gene lost 5 bases, with 10 bases spanning the gap. This CDR3 reads CASSYSLGATEAFF. The CDR3 DNA reads TGTGCCAGCAGTTACTCGTTGGGGGCTACTGAAGCTTTCTTT.

A few counts support this clonotype. The chain uses TRBV9 and TRBJ1-4; 7 bases are shared with TRBD1. The CDR3 runs to 14 residues. V was clipped by 4 bases and J by 7 bases; unmatched bases: 7. Germline CDR1 SGDLS, CDR2 YYNGEE. The CDR3 DNA follows: TGTGCCAGCAGCCCAGGGGGAGGAGGTGAAAAACTGTTTTTT. This translates into CASSPGGGGEKLFF. The entire variable domain, with the rest obtained from reference TRBV9 and TRBJ1-4, is as follows: DSGVTQTPKHLITATGQRVTLRCSPRSGDLSVYWYQQSLDQGLQFLIQYYNGEERAKGNILERFSAQQFPDLHSELNLSSLELGDSALYFCASSPGGGGEKLFFGSGTQLSVL.

At least ten counts were recorded for this clonotype. The rearrangement uses TRBV29-1 and TRBJ1-1; D might be TRBD1 (5 bases). The germline CDR1 and CDR2 sequences are SQVTM and ANQGSEA. Trimming took off 7 bases at V and 4 bases at J, with 13 bases between the two ends. The CDR3 runs to 12 residues. In DNA, the CDR3 is TGCAGCGGAGCAGGGTTTAGCACTGAAGCTTTCTTT. Translation: CSGAGFSTEAFF.

In its sample, this clonotype was seen a few times. CDR3: CASSYRGRGNEQFF. CDR3 sequence (DNA): TGTGCCAGCAGCTATAGGGGGCGCGGGAATGAGCAGTTCTTC. The rearrangement links TRBV7-3 to TRBJ2-1; 7 bases map to TRBD1. CDR1 is SGHTA and CDR2 is FQGTGA in the germline V gene. The CDR3 spans 14 residues. Trimming cost V 4 bases and J 7 bases; bases outside gene matches: 7.

This clonotype was detected once. The chain employs TRBV10-1 and TRBJ2-1; D gene unclear. Germline-derived CDR1 and CDR2 are WNHNN and SYGVQD (reference sequence). Trimming took off 4 bases at V and 10 bases at J, with 14 bases between the two ends. The CDR3 runs to 13 residues. CDR3 sequence (DNA): TGCGCCAGCAGTGTGTTATATTCCGCCGAGCAGTTCTTC. Encoded protein: CASSVLYSAEQFF.

This clonotype was found many times. V is TRBV20-1 and J is TRBJ1-1, with a possible D match to TRBD1 (6 bases). V dropped 6 bases and J dropped 6 bases, with 17 bases sitting between them. Germline-derived CDR1 and CDR2 are DFQATT and SNEGSKA (reference sequence). The CDR3 is made up of 13 amino acids. In nucleotides, the CDR3 is TGCAGTGCGGGGGCCTGGTCAGACTCTGAAGCTTTCTTT. Translation gives CSAGAWSDSEAFF.

This clonotype showed up many times. The rearrangement joins TRBV7-8 to TRBJ2-7, with 11 bases fitting TRBD1. The CDR3 has 16 residues. Germline loops: CDR1 SGHVS, CDR2 FQNEAQ. With 1 base clipped from V and 7 bases from J, the junction kept 9 bases outside the gene matches. The CDR3: CASSLVSGQGVEEQYF. The CDR3 nucleotides read TGTGCCAGCAGCTTAGTTTCGGGACAGGGGGTCGAGGAGCAGTACTTC.

The rearrangement uses TRBV4-2 and TRBJ2-1, with TRBD2 matching over 7 bases. Germline CDR1 reads LGHNA; CDR2 reads YNFKEQ. With V trimmed by 4 bases and J by 3 bases, 9 bases remained unmatched. This CDR3 has 16 residues. The CDR3 here is CASSRGASGGYNEQFF. In DNA form, the CDR3 reads TGTGCCAGCAGCCGAGGGGCTAGCGGAGGCTACAATGAGCAGTTCTTC.

This clonotype was seen many times. This rearrangement joins TRBV27 to TRBJ1-6, with unresolved D. CDR3 size: 15 residues. In germline, CDR1 is MNHEY, CDR2 SMNVEV (reference sequence). The V end was cut by 3 bases, the J end by 6 bases, with 12 bases between. This chain's CDR3 is CASSLSTWGNSPLHF. The CDR3 nucleotides read TGTGCCAGCAGTTTGTCTACATGGGGTAATTCACCCCTCCACTTT.

This clonotype was recorded many times. The CDR3 DNA is TGTGCCAGCAGAGCCGGGACTAGCGGTTTCTCGCAGTACTTC. Its translation is CASRAGTSGFSQYF. The J gene is TRBJ2-7, the V gene TRBV2; 11 bases map to TRBD2. The CDR3 is 14 amino acids. The V gene's germline CDR1 is SNHLY and CDR2 FYNNEI. Germline trimming cut 6 bases from V and 9 bases from J; bases unmatched to any gene: 10.

This clonotype has a count of ten or more. The chain combines TRBV15 with TRBJ1-4, with D unclear. CDR3 length equals 13 residues. V lost 7 bases and J lost 13, with 19 bases in between. Germline CDR1 reads LNHNV; CDR2 reads YYDKDF (reference sequence). The CDR3 DNA sequence: TGTGCCACCACCCGAGAGAGGAACGGTAGACTGTTTTTT. Its protein is CATTRERNGRLFF.

In its sample, this clonotype was seen a few times. The genes are TRBV29-1 and TRBJ2-2; maybe TRBD2 (5 bases). The V gene's germline CDR1 is SQVTM and CDR2 ANQGSEA. Trimming pared 3 bases from V and 0 bases from J, leaving 8 bases between. CDR3 size: 14 residues. The CDR3 DNA follows: TGCAGCGTTGATCGGGGAGCGAACACCGGGGAGCTGTTTTTT. It specifies CSVDRGANTGELFF.

This clonotype came up a few times. The chain combines TRBV10-3 with TRBJ1-1, with unresolved D. Deletions cut 4 bases from V and 4 bases from J, with 13 bases between. This CDR3 is built from 14 residues. Per germline, CDR1 ENHRY and CDR2 SYGVKD. The CDR3 reads CAISVGNLITEAFF. The CDR3, as DNA: TGTGCCATCAGTGTAGGGAATTTGATCACTGAAGCTTTCTTT.

The gene calls are TRBV30 and TRBJ1-1; 8 bases line up with TRBD1. From germline, CDR1 is GTSNPN and CDR2 SVGIG (reference sequence). The CDR3 length is 16 residues. Trimming at V came to 0 bases and at J to 5 bases, leaving 11 bases not matched to a gene. The CDR3 here is CAWSVHETGEWTEAFF. CDR3 nucleotide sequence: TGTGCCTGGAGTGTACATGAGACAGGGGAGTGGACTGAAGCTTTCTTT.

This clonotype was detected many times. The V gene is TRBV28, the J gene TRBJ2-5, with no clear D. Germline V CDR1 and CDR2: MDHEN, SYDVKM. The CDR3 sequence is 11 residues long. Trimming left V 3 bases short and J 4 bases short, with 3 bases between. The chain's CDR3 is CASSFVETQYF. Here the CDR3 DNA reads TGTGCCAGCAGTTTCGTAGAGACCCAGTACTTC.

J is TRBJ1-1 and V is TRBV25-1; perhaps TRBD1 as D (6 bases). V lost 4 bases and J 1 base, leaving 16 bases between the germline ends. Germline CDR1 and CDR2: MGHDK and SYGVNS. The CDR3 is 16 amino acids. CDR3 bases: TGTGCCAGCAGTGCCGACAGGATCCAGGCGAACACTGAAGCTTTCTTT. Translation gives CASSADRIQANTEAFF.

The gene calls are TRBV11-1 and TRBJ1-1, with D tentatively TRBD1 (6 bases). V lost 5 bases, J lost 6 bases, and 16 bases lay in between. This CDR3 contains 14 residues. The germline gives CDR1 SGHAT, CDR2 FQDESV (reference sequence). Here the CDR3 reads CASSQRTGIAEAFF. CDR3 DNA sequence: TGTGCCAGCAGCCAACGTACAGGGATAGCTGAAGCTTTCTTT.

This clonotype has a count of ten or more. This chain joins TRBV19 and TRBJ2-2; 9 nucleotides match TRBD2. J gave up 6 bases and V 5 bases, and 7 bases lay outside the gene matches. The CDR3 runs to 15 residues. CDR1 LNHDA and CDR2 SQIVND come from the germline V gene (reference sequence). CDR3 bases: TGTGCCAGTAGTTCTCGTAGCGGGGGCGCCGGGGAGCTGTTTTTT. Its translation: CASSSRSGGAGELFF.

This clonotype has only a few counts. J is TRBJ2-2 and V is TRBV27; perhaps TRBD2 as D (5 bases). Germline V gives CDR1 MNHEY, CDR2 SMNVEV (reference sequence). The length of the CDR3 is 14 residues. V shed 4 bases and J shed 4 bases, with 10 bases lying between them. CDR3 residues: CASSWSRGTGELFF. DNA for the CDR3: TGTGCCAGCAGTTGGTCCCGGGGCACCGGGGAGCTGTTTTTT.

The chain recombines TRBV12-5 with TRBJ2-1, with 7 bases lining up with TRBD1. The CDR3 runs 14 residues. The J segment lost 2 bases and the V segment lost 2 bases, leaving 0 bases of the junction unmatched. CDR1 is LGHNT, CDR2 FRNRAP, per germline. CDR3 protein: CASGLTGAYNEQFF. In DNA form, the CDR3 reads TGTGCTAGTGGTTTGACAGGGGCCTACAATGAGCAGTTCTTC.

This clonotype was seen many times. The chain combines TRBV20-1 with TRBJ1-2; no firm D call. V was trimmed by 5 bases and J by 2 bases, leaving 3 bases between them. The germline CDR1 and CDR2 sequences are DFQATT and SNEGSKA (reference sequence). The CDR3 length is 10 residues. As DNA, the CDR3 is TGCAGTGCTTTCAACTATGGCTACACCTTC. Encoded protein: CSAFNYGYTF.

This clonotype has just a few counts. The chain recombines TRBV5-1 with TRBJ2-1, with TRBD2 as a possible D gene (6 bases). The V gene's germline CDR1 is SGHRS and CDR2 YFSETQ. The CDR3 has 17 residues. V lost 3 bases, J lost 0 bases, and 16 bases lay in between. The CDR3 coding sequence is TGCGCCAGCAGCTCGCCGTGGGACGGGAGCTCCTACAATGAGCAGTTCTTC. It is translated as CASSSPWDGSSYNEQFF.

This clonotype was recorded at least ten times. The chain recombines TRBV10-3 with TRBJ1-5; TRBD1 is a possible D gene (5 bases). From germline, CDR1 is ENHRY and CDR2 SYGVKD. Trimming shortened V by 8 bases and J by 6 bases, and 20 bases separated the two germline ends. The CDR3 spans 15 residues. CDR3 in amino acids: CAIGSKGVGAQPQHF. The CDR3 region has the DNA TGTGCCATCGGGTCTAAAGGGGTCGGGGCTCAGCCCCAGCATTTT.

This clonotype came up many times. J is TRBJ2-1 and V is TRBV5-1, with 11 bases lining up with TRBD2. This CDR3 has 15 residues. Germline V gene data show CDR1 as SGHRS and CDR2 as YFSETQ. V shed 0 bases, J shed 10 bases, and the junction held 6 bases outside the gene matches. The CDR3, as DNA: TGCGCCAGCAGCTTGGGTCTAGCGGGAGGAGCCGAGCAGTTCTTC. This gives the protein CASSLGLAGGAEQFF.

This clonotype was seen many times. The rearrangement links TRBV3-1 to TRBJ2-1; D possibly matches TRBD1 or TRBD2 (6 bases each). Trimming cost V 3 bases and J 4 bases, with 13 bases left between them. From germline, CDR1 is LGHDT and CDR2 YNNKEL (reference sequence). The CDR3 sequence is 15 residues long. CDR3 sequence reads: CASSHSGGGYNEQFF. As DNA, the CDR3 is TGTGCCAGCAGCCATAGCGGAGGGGGTTACAATGAGCAGTTCTTC.

This clonotype was recorded many times. This sequence joins TRBV9 and TRBJ2-1; D uncertain. From germline, CDR1 is SGDLS and CDR2 YYNGEE. V was clipped by 0 bases and J by 4 bases, with 2 bases between them. The CDR3 covers 12 residues. CDR3 coding DNA: TGTGCCAGCAGCGTAGGTTACAATGAGCAGTTCTTC. It is translated as CASSVGYNEQFF.

V gene TRBV6-5 combines with J gene TRBJ1-1; D ambiguous. Trimming cost V 6 bases and J 4 bases, with 15 bases left between them. The CDR3 has 14 residues. Per the germline V gene, CDR1 is MNHEY and CDR2 is SVGAGI. CDR3 residues: CASSDVEVLTEAFF. The DNA of the CDR3 is TGTGCCAGCAGCGACGTGGAGGTTCTCACTGAAGCTTTCTTT.

With regard to this clonotype: With a much larger clone just one base away, this may be a read error. J is TRBJ1-4 and V is TRBV12-3 or TRBV12-4, with 10 nucleotides matching TRBD1. The length of the CDR3 is 15 residues. After removal of 5 bases from V and 8 bases from J, the junction contained 8 bases not matched to a gene. CDR3 in DNA: TGTGCCAGCAGTATATCCGGGACAGGGGACGAAAAACTGTTTTTT. Amino acids: CASSISGTGDEKLFF.